These 24 T cell receptor beta chains were all obtained from the same sample, sequenced in a study of blood T cells in healthy people across ages. A second PCR, run for roughly 7 to 12 cycles, used a sample-barcoded 5' primer plus a J-beta primer mix. TCRdb re-derived calls from the 5' RACE reads in MiXCR, one entry per CDR3 protein. The sample has 550,000 to 650,000 distinct CDR3 sequences, about 27% seen once; the top ten hold approximately 3.6%. The same data also contributed to another study, on T cells of mothers and their children.

Sample: blood. These receptors all stem from a boy between 2 and 10 years old in good health.

This clonotype has only a few counts. The rearrangement uses TRBV11-2 and TRBJ2-2; 8 bases line up with TRBD1. CDR3 size: 15 residues. The J segment lost 7 bases and the V segment lost 1 base, leaving 5 bases of the junction unmatched. CDR1 is SGHAT, CDR2 FQNNGV, per germline. The CDR3 here is CASSLGQGRIGELFF. The CDR3 nucleotides are TGTGCCAGCAGCTTAGGACAGGGGAGAATCGGGGAGCTGTTTTTT.

This rearrangement joins TRBV4-3 to TRBJ2-5; D remains ambiguous. The DNA end favors TRBJ2-1, so the J call may be wrong. CDR3 length equals 16 residues. From germline, CDR1 is LGHNA and CDR2 YSLEER. CDR3 region: CASSQAPAAPYNEQFF. CDR3 bases: TGCGCCAGCAGCCAGGCCCCGGCGGCCCCCTACAATGAGCAGTTCTTC.

The V gene is TRBV28, the J gene TRBJ2-3, with TRBD2 matching 12 bases. The germline gives CDR1 MDHEN, CDR2 SYDVKM. The CDR3 has 17 residues. V lost 5 bases, J lost 7 bases, and 13 bases stayed unmatched. The CDR3: CASSPPRTSGIKYTQYF. The CDR3 nucleotides read TGTGCCAGCAGTCCCCCCCGGACTAGCGGGATAAAGTATACGCAGTATTTT. The complete variable domain, with remaining parts taken from reference TRBV28 and TRBJ2-3, reads DVKVTQSSRYLVKRTGEKVFLECVQDMDHENMFWYRQDPGLGLRLIYFSYDVKMKEKGDIPEGYSVSREKKERFSLILESASTNQTSMYLCASSPPRTSGIKYTQYFGPGTRLTVL.

In its sample, this clonotype was seen a few times. The rearrangement links TRBV2 to TRBJ1-4; D uncertain. The CDR3 has 14 amino acids. CDR1 and CDR2 (germline): SNHLY, FYNNEI. Trimming cost V 6 bases and J 3 bases, with 11 bases left between them. The CDR3 DNA follows: TGTGCCAGCAGCCATACAGCTCCTAATGAAAAACTGTTTTTT. Protein product: CASSHTAPNEKLFF.

This sequence joins TRBV5-1 and TRBJ1-6; D not certain. V was clipped by 0 bases and J by 10 bases, with 11 bases between them. The germline V gene has CDR1 SGHRS and CDR2 YFSETQ. The CDR3 is made up of 14 amino acids. CDR3 sequence reads: CASSLEGTGSPLHF. The CDR3 DNA is TGCGCCAGCAGCTTGGAAGGTACGGGATCACCCCTCCACTTT.

The V call is TRBV27, the J call TRBJ2-7; TRBD2 matches 7 bases. The CDR3 is made up of 15 amino acids. With 2 bases clipped from V and 4 bases from J, the junction kept 8 bases outside the gene matches. Germline V gene sequence: CDR1 MNHEY, CDR2 SMNVEV (reference sequence). CDR3 nucleotide sequence: TGTGCCAGCAGTTTAACTGCGGGAGCGCGTTACGAGCAGTACTTC. Translating it yields CASSLTAGARYEQYF.

This clonotype was counted a few times. The chain combines TRBV24-1 with TRBJ2-7; D perhaps matches TRBD2 (5 bases). The V gene's germline CDR1 is KGHDR and CDR2 SFDVKD. CDR3 length equals 13 residues. V was shortened by 8 bases and J by 3 bases, with 13 bases between the two germline ends. The CDR3 nucleotides are TGTGCCACCACCCTGGGAGTGGTCTACGAGCAGTACTTC. This translates into CATTLGVVYEQYF.

The V and J genes are TRBV27 and TRBJ2-4; 7 bases agree with TRBD2. The CDR3 runs to 15 residues. CDR1 is MNHEY and CDR2 is SMNVEV in the germline V gene (reference sequence). J gave up 1 base and V 5 bases, and 5 bases lay outside the gene matches. In DNA, the CDR3 is TGTGCCAGCAGTCAGTACGGGGGGGCCAAAAACATTCAGTACTTC. It codes for CASSQYGGAKNIQYF.

The chain uses TRBV12-3 or TRBV12-4 and TRBJ1-6; D is ambiguous. The length of the CDR3 is 15 residues. V was trimmed by 3 bases and J by 5 bases, leaving 11 bases between them. CDR3 DNA sequence: TGTGCCAGCAGTTTGCGGGCCCCGAATAATTCACCCCTCCACTTT. Protein sequence: CASSLRAPNNSPLHF.

In its sample, this clonotype was seen a few times. CDR3 nucleotide sequence: TGTGCCAGCAGCGTAGAGTCTAGCGGGAGGGAGACCCAGTACTTC. Its translation: CASSVESSGRETQYF. The chain carries TRBV9 and TRBJ2-5; 11 nucleotides agree with TRBD2. Germline V gene lookup returns CDR1 SGDLS and CDR2 YYNGEE. This CDR3 is 15 amino acids long. The ends lost 0 bases at V and 5 bases at J; junction bases unmatched: 3.

The genes are TRBV29-1 and TRBJ2-2; D might be TRBD1 (6 bases). This CDR3 is built from 15 residues. The V end was cut by 5 bases, the J end by 0 bases, with 13 bases between. Germline V gene sequence: CDR1 SQVTM, CDR2 ANQGSEA. The CDR3 DNA reads TGCAGCGTTTCCCTCGGGACACCGAACACCGGGGAGCTGTTTTTT. Protein sequence: CSVSLGTPNTGELFF.

Only a few counts were recorded for this clonotype. The chain recombines TRBV10-3 with TRBJ2-2; TRBD1 aligns across 7 bases. V trimming: 6 bases; J trimming: 5 bases; junction bases outside the gene matches: 6. The CDR3 covers 14 residues. Per germline, CDR1 ENHRY and CDR2 SYGVKD. The CDR3 region is CAISGTVSTGELFF. The CDR3 bases are TGTGCCATCAGCGGGACAGTTTCAACCGGGGAGCTGTTTTTT.

The chain links TRBV4-3 to TRBJ2-3; TRBD2 matches 9 bases. The CDR3 length is 15 residues. Germline V gene sequence: CDR1 LGHNA, CDR2 YSLEER. The J segment lost 5 bases and the V segment lost 0 bases, leaving 3 bases of the junction unmatched. The CDR3 loop is CASSQEAGGIDTQYF. The CDR3 DNA follows: TGCGCCAGCAGCCAAGAAGCGGGAGGTATAGATACGCAGTATTTT.

The chain joins TRBV6-6 to TRBJ1-1; D ambiguous. This CDR3 contains 13 residues. V was trimmed by 0 bases and J by 6 bases, leaving 8 bases between them. Germline assignment: CDR1 MNHNY and CDR2 SVGAGI (reference sequence). The CDR3 nucleotides read TGTGCCAGCAGTTACTCGACCCCCCCTGAAGCTTTCTTT. Its translation is CASSYSTPPEAFF.

V gene TRBV30 combines with J gene TRBJ2-7, with 9 positions matching TRBD1. The trim removed 2 bases at V and 7 bases at J, leaving 12 bases unmatched. CDR3 length equals 15 residues. Germline V CDR1 and CDR2: GTSNPN, SVGIG (reference sequence). CDR3 DNA sequence: TGTGCCTGGAGTTCCACCGGGACAGGGTCGTTGGAGCAGTACTTC. Translation: CAWSSTGTGSLEQYF. Full variable domain (missing parts from reference TRBV30 and TRBJ2-7): SQTIHQWPATLVQPVGSPLSLECTVEGTSNPNLYWYRQAAGRGLQLLFYSVGIGQISSEVPQNLSASRPQDRQFILSSKKLLLSDSGFYLCAWSSTGTGSLEQYFGPGTRLTVT.

The chain joins TRBV6-5 to TRBJ2-5, with D possibly being TRBD1 or TRBD2 (5 bases each). Trimming removed 7 bases at V and 0 bases at J, with 12 bases between. Germline CDR1 MNHEY, CDR2 SVGAGI. The CDR3 is 14 residues long. In DNA, the CDR3 is TGTGCCAGCAACATGGGACGGAACCAAGAGACCCAGTACTTC. This sequence encodes CASNMGRNQETQYF.

This clonotype turned up a few times. In nucleotides, the CDR3 is TGCAGTGCTCAACGGGGACAGAACAAAGAGACCCAGTACTTC. It codes for CSAQRGQNKETQYF. The rearrangement joins TRBV20-1 to TRBJ2-5; 7 bases map to TRBD1. CDR1 and CDR2 from the germline V gene are DFQATT and SNEGSKA (reference sequence). Losses at the gene ends were 5 bases for V and 3 bases for J; bases not matched to a gene: 9. The CDR3 consists of 14 residues.

This clonotype has a handful of counts. The chain recombines TRBV6-1 with TRBJ2-3; 7 nucleotides line up with TRBD1. After removal of 6 bases from V and 2 bases from J, the junction contained 5 bases not matched to a gene. The CDR3 is 14 residues long. The germline gives CDR1 MNHNS, CDR2 SASEGT. CDR3 region: CASRDRESTDTQYF. CDR3 DNA sequence: TGTGCCAGCAGAGACAGGGAGTCCACAGATACGCAGTATTTT.

The CDR3 region is CSVSGTGGGRLGAFF. The DNA for the CDR3 is TGCAGCGTTTCCGGGACAGGGGGGGGTCGACTAGGAGCTTTCTTT. V gene TRBV29-1 combines with J gene TRBJ1-1, with TRBD1 matching 11 bases. There are 15 residues in the CDR3. Trimming removed 5 bases from V and 10 bases from J; junction bases left unmatched: 15. The germline CDR1 and CDR2 sequences are SQVTM and ANQGSEA.

This clonotype was seen a handful of times. The chain has TRBV12-3 or TRBV12-4 and TRBJ2-7; D call uncertain. The length of the CDR3 is 12 residues. The ends were cut back, 3 bases at V and 2 bases at J, with 5 bases in the middle. The CDR3 sequence: CASSFRAYEQYF. The CDR3 region has the DNA TGTGCCAGCAGTTTCAGAGCCTACGAGCAGTACTTC.

The gene calls are TRBV20-1 and TRBJ1-1; no clear D. Germline V gene sequence: CDR1 DFQATT, CDR2 SNEGSKA (reference sequence). The CDR3 extends over 15 amino acids. V lost 1 base, J lost 1 base, and 13 bases lay in between. The CDR3 is CSARAPLDGNTEAFF. CDR3 nucleotide sequence: TGCAGTGCTAGAGCTCCCCTGGACGGGAACACTGAAGCTTTCTTT.

At least ten counts were recorded for this clonotype. The genes are TRBV7-9 and TRBJ2-5; possibly TRBD1 for D (6 bases). The CDR3 contains 17 residues. In germline, CDR1 is SEHNR, CDR2 FQNEAQ (reference sequence). Trimming pared 6 bases from V and 4 bases from J, leaving 24 bases between. The CDR3 nucleotides read TGTGCCAGCAGTTTGGGCTCCTTTACAGGGTTGGGAGAGACCCAGTACTTC. Residues: CASSLGSFTGLGETQYF.

This clonotype was detected a few times. The chain employs TRBV7-6 and TRBJ2-7; 9 bases match TRBD1. CDR3 length equals 15 residues. Trimming took 5 bases from V and 2 from J; bases not matched to a gene: 7. Germline values: CDR1 SGHVS, CDR2 FNYEAQ. CDR3 region: CASSVDRGGPYEQYF. In DNA, the CDR3 is TGTGCCAGCAGCGTCGACAGGGGGGGCCCCTACGAGCAGTACTTC.

The gene calls are TRBV7-2 and TRBJ2-5; D is unresolved. Looked up from germline, CDR1 is SGHTA and CDR2 is FQGNSA. V was cut by 5 bases and J by 7 bases, with 11 bases left in between. The CDR3 extends over 12 amino acids. The CDR3 sequence: CASSRALSTQYF. The CDR3 bases are TGTGCCAGCAGCAGAGCTCTCTCGACCCAGTACTTC.